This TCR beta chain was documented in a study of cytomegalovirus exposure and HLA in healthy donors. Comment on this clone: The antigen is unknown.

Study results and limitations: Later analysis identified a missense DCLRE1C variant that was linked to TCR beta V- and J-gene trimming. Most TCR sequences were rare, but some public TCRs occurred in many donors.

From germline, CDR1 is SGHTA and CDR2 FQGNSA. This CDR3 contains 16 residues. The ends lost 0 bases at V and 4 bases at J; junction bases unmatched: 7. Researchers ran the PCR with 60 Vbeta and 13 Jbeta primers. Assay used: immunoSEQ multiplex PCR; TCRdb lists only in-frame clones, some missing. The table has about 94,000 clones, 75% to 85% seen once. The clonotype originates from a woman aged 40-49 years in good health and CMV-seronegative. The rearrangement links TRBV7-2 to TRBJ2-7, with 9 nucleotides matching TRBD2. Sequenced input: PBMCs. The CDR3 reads CASSLAVGAGGYEQYF. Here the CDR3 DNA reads TGTGCCAGCAGCTTAGCGGTTGGGGCGGGGGGGTACGAGCAGTACTTC.